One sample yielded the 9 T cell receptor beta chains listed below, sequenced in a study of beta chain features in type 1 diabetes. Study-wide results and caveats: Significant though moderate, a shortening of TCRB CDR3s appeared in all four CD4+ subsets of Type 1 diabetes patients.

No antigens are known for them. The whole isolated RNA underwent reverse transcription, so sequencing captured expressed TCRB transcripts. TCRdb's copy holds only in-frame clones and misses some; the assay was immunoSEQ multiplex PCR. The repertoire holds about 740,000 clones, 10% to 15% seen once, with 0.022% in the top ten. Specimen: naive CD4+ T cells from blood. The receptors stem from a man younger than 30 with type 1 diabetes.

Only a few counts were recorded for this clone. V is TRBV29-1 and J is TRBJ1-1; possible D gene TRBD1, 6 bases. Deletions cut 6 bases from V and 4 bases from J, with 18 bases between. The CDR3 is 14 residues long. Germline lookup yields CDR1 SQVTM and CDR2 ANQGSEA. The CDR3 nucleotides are TGCAGCGTCAAGCCCCGACAGGCGGGCACTGAAGCTTTCTTT. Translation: CSVKPRQAGTEAFF.

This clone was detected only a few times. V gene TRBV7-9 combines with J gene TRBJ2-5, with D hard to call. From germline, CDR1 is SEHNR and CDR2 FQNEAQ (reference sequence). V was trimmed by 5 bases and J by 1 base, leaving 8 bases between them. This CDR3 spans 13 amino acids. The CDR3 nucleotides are TGTGCCAGCAGCCCAGGTGGCCAAGAGACCCAGTACTTC. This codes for CASSPGGQETQYF. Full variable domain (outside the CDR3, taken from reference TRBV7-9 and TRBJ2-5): DTGVSQNPRHKITKRGQNVTFRCDPISEHNRLYWYRQTLGQGPEFLTYFQNEAQLEKSRLLSDRFSAERPKGSFSTLEIQRTEQGDSAMYLCASSPGGQETQYFGPGTRLLVL.

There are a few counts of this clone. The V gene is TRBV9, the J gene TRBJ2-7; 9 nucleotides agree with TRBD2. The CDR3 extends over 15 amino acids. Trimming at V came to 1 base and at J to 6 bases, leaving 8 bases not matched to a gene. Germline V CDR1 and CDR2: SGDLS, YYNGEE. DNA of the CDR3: TGTGCCAGCAGCGTATCCGGGCTAGCGGGGTCCGAGCAGTACTTC. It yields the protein CASSVSGLAGSEQYF.

CDR3 in amino acids: CATSRAAAYSNQPQHF. CDR3 sequence (DNA): TGTGCCACCAGCAGAGCGGCTGCATATAGCAATCAGCCCCAGCATTTT. This chain uses TRBV15 with TRBJ1-5, with D uncertain. The ends were cut back, 1 base at V and 0 bases at J, with 10 bases in the middle. CDR3 length: 16 amino acids. CDR1 and CDR2 from the germline V gene are LNHNV and YYDKDF (reference sequence).

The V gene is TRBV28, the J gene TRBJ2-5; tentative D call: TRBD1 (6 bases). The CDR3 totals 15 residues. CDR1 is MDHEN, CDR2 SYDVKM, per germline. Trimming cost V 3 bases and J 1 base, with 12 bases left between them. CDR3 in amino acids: CASSFSGVSQETQYF. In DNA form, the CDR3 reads TGTGCCAGCAGTTTCTCAGGGGTCAGCCAAGAGACCCAGTACTTC.

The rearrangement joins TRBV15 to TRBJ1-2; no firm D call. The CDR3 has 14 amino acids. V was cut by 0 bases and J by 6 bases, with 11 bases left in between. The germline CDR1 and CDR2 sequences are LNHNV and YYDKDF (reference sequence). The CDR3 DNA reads TGTGCCACCAGCAGAGATCTGGTGGGGAATGGCTACACCTTC. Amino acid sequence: CATSRDLVGNGYTF. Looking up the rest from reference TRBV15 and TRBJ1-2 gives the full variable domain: DAMVIQNPRYQVTQFGKPVTLSCSQTLNHNVMYWYQQKSSQAPKLLFHYYDKDFNNEADTPDNFQSRRPNTSFCFLDIRSPGLGDTAMYLCATSRDLVGNGYTFGSGTRLTVV.

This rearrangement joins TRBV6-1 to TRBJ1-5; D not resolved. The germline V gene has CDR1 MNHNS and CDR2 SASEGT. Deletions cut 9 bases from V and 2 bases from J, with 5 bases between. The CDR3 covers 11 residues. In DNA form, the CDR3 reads TGTGCCAGTGCGCGCAATCAGCCCCAGCATTTT. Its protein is CASARNQPQHF.

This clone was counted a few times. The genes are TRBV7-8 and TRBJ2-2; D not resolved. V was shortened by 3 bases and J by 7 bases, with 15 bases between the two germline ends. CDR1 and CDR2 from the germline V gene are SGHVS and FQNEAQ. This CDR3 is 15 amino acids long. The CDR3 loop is CASSLSPHPVGELFF. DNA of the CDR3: TGTGCCAGCAGCTTGAGCCCACATCCGGTCGGGGAGCTGTTTTTT.

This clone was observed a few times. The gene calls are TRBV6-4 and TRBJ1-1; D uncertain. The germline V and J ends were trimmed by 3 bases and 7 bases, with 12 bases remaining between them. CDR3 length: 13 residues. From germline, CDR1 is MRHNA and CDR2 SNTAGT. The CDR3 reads CASSEDGGDEAFF. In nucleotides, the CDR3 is TGTGCCAGCAGTGAGGACGGTGGCGATGAAGCTTTCTTT.